This T cell receptor (beta chain) was recorded in a study of T cells in Graves' hyperthyroidism and ophthalmopathy (dated by TCRdb to about 2019). About the study as a whole: Peripheral blood was sampled at the time of initial diagnosis, prior to any treatment. After blood sampling, hyperthyroidism patients were treated with methimazole at a starting dose of 30 mg daily, and ophthalmopathy patients were treated with high-dose intravenous methylprednisolone. In several Graves' hyperthyroidism patients, the study also compared T-cell repertoires from thyroid tissue with T-cell repertoires from blood. The 100 discovery patients were randomly split 7:3 into training and test sets. A discovery cohort of around 98 patients, 43 with Graves' ophthalmopathy and about 58 with stable Graves' hyperthyroidism, was used to find distinguishing TCR V-J signatures. Prospective prediction of ophthalmopathy was tested in an independent validation cohort of 18 to 20 hyperthyroidism patients and some 17 patients who later progressed to ophthalmopathy. The paper describes TCR Vbeta CDR3 sequencing of 130 to 150 peripheral blood samples, made up of 43 ophthalmopathy patients, roughly 75 hyperthyroidism patients and approximately 17 progressor patients. The paper's findings and limits, for the study overall: Most expanded thyroid clonotypes (frequency above 0.001) were also found in blood, which suggests that blood repertoires may mirror thyroid immune responses. A model built on a 13 V-J signature distinguished ophthalmopathy from stable hyperthyroidism, reaching approximately 89% sensitivity and 81% to 83% specificity in cross-validation and 80%/75% in testing. In validation, the model predicted progression to ophthalmopathy a median of around six months before onset, with over 55% sensitivity and 72.22% specificity. No statistical method was used to set the sample size in advance, and investigators knew the group allocation.

TCR beta CDR3 regions were amplified from RNA transcripts. For the first round of RT-PCR on the TCR CDR3, the HTBI primer set was used together with the Qiagen OneStep RT-PCR kit. The libraries were constructed in a second round of multiplex PCR and then size-selected and purified. Libraries were sequenced paired-end with 100 bp reads on an Illumina HiSeq2000. As for how the authors treated the data: Raw data were processed with SOAPnuke, discarding reads with adapters, uncalled bases, mean Phred below 15, or no exact constant-primer or identifier match. High-quality paired reads were merged using COPE v1.2.5, and each unique nucleotide sequence was defined as a clonotype. Clonotypes were aligned to IMGT TRBV, TRBD and TRBJ reference segments using MiTCR v1.1. The analysis was restricted to V-J combinations with a frequency above 0.0001, which together covered just over 99% of the repertoires. A TCS score was defined as the ratio of F50 (clonal expansion) to E x V (chaos), with BLOSUM62-based TCRdist applied between CDR3 peptides within each V-J. Welch's t-statistics and random forest reduced roughly 540 V-J features to 10 to 15, which were used in a naive Bayes classifier (R e1071). The public reads were reanalyzed by TCRdb: fastp trimming at Q25, MiXCR alignment, in-frame beta chains only. Every CDR3 protein is listed once, alongside the most common genes and DNA of its rows. The V and J calls, along with clone size, are taken from TCRdb and not from the paper's own processing. Across this sample there are nearly 250,000 distinct CDR3 sequences, with 16% seen only once. Around 30% of the sample belongs to the ten largest clones.

This clonotype occurred many times. This clone's antigen is unknown. The sample holds no much larger clone one base away, and base qualities are not on file. CDR1 LGHDT and CDR2 YNNKEL are derived from the germline V gene (reference sequence). The CDR3 runs 15 residues from the cysteine to the phenylalanine. Kept here is only the CDR3 DNA, which spans 45 bases and is read in frame from base 1. V was cut back by 4 bases and J by 1 base, leaving a gap of 11 bases between them. In the ophthalmopathy patients, disease was moderately to severely active, with a Clinical Activity Score of 3 or more, a NOSPECS grade of 4 or more, and a duration of less than 3 months. Any patient with an uncontrolled infection, another autoimmune disease, pregnancy or lactation was excluded. Clinical symptoms, serum thyroxine and TRAb, thyroid ultrasound, and orbital computed tomography formed the basis for the diagnoses. Ficoll-Paque density gradient centrifugation was used to isolate PBMCs from about 9.4 ml of fresh peripheral blood. Total RNA was extracted using Trizol reagent, and RNA quality was assessed on an Agilent 2100 Bioanalyzer.

Material: blood. The chain is made from TRBV3-1 and TRBJ2-4; the D segment might be TRBD1 or TRBD2, since each matches 5 bases. The receptor's source is a woman aged 18-29 years with Graves' ophthalmopathy. The CDR3 reads CASSRLGDAKNIQYF. The DNA sequence reads TGTGCCAGCAGCCGACTCGGGGACGCCAAAAACATTCAGTACTTC.